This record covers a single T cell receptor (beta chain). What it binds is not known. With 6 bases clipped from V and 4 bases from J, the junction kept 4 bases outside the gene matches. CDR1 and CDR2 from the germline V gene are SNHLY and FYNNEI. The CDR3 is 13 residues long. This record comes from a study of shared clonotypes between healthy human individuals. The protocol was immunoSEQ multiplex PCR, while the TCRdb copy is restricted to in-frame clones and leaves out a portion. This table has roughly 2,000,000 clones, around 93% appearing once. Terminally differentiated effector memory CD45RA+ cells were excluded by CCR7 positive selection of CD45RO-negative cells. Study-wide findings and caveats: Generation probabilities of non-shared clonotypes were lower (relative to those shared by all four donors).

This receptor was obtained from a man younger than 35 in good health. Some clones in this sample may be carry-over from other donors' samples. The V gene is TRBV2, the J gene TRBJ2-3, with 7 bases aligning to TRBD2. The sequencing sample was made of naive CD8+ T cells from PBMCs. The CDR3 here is CASSGGSPDTQYF. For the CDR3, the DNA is TGTGCCAGCAGCGGGGGGTCTCCAGATACGCAGTATTTT.